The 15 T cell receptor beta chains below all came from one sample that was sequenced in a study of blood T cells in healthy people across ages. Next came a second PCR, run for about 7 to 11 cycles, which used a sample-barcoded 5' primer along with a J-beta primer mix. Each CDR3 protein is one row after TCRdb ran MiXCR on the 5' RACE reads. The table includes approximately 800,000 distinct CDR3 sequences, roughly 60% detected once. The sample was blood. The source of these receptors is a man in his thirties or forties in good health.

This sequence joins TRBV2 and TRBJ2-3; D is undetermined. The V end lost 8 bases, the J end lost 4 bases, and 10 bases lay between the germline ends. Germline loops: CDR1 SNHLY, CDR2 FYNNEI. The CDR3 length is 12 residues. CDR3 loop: CASARMSDTQYF. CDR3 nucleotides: TGTGCCAGCGCCCGGATGTCAGATACGCAGTATTTT.

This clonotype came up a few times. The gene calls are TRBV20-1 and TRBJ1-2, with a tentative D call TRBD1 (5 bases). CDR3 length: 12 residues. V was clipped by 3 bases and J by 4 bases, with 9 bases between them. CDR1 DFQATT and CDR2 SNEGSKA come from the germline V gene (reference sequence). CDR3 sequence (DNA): TGCAGTGCTAGCAGGGACTTCTATGGCTACACCTTC. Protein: CSASRDFYGYTF.

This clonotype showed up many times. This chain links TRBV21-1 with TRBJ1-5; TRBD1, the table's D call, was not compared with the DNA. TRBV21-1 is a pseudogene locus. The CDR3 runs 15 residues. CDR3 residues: CASRTQGMRGQPQHF. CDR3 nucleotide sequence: TGTGCCAGCAGGACACAGGGGATGAGAGGTCAGCCCCAGCATTTT.

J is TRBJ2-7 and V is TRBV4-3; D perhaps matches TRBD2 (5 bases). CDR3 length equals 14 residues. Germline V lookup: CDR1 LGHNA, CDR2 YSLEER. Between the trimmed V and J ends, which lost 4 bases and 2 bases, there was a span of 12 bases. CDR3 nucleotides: TGCGCCAGCAGCCTTACGGCTAGCACCTACGAGCAGTACTTC. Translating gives CASSLTASTYEQYF.

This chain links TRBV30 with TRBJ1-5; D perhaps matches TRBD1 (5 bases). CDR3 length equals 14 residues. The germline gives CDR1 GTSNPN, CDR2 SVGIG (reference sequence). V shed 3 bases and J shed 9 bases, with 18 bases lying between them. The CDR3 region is CAWSLDPGELPQHF. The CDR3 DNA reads TGTGCCTGGAGCCTAGATCCGGGGGAGCTGCCCCAGCATTTT.

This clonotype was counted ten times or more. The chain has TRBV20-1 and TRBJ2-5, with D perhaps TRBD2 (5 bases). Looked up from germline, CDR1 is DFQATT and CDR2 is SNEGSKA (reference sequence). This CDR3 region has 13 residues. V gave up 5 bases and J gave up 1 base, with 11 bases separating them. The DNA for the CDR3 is TGCAGTGCTCCCGGAGGTGGCCAAGAGACCCAGTACTTC. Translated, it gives CSAPGGGQETQYF.

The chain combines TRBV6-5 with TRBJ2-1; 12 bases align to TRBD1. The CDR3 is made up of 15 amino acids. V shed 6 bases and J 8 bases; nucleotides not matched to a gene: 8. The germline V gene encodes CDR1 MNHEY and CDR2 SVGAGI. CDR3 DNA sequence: TGTGCCAGCAGCAGGGGACAGGGGGCGAATTATGAGCAGTTCTTC. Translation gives CASSRGQGANYEQFF.

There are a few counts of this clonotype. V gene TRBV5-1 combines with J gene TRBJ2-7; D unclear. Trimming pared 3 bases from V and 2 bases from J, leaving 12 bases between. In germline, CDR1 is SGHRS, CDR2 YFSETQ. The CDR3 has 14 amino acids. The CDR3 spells CASSSVSRTYEQYF. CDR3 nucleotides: TGCGCCAGCAGCTCGGTCAGCCGGACCTACGAGCAGTACTTC.

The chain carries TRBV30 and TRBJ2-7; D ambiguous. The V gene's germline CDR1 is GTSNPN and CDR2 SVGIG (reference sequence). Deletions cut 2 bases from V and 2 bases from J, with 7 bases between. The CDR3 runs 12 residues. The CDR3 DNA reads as TGTGCCTGGAGTTCAGGACCCTACGAGCAGTACTTC. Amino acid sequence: CAWSSGPYEQYF. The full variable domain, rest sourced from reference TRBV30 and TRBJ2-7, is SQTIHQWPATLVQPVGSPLSLECTVEGTSNPNLYWYRQAAGRGLQLLFYSVGIGQISSEVPQNLSASRPQDRQFILSSKKLLLSDSGFYLCAWSSGPYEQYFGPGTRLTVT.

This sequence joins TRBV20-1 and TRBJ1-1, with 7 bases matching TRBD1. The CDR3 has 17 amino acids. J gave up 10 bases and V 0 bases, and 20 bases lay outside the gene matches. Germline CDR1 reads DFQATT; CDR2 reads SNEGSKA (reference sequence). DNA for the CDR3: TGCAGTGCTAGAGAGTGGGGCTCGGGACAGAAAAATCTTGGAGCTTTCTTT. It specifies CSAREWGSGQKNLGAFF.

This CDR3 is CASTVGGISYEQYF. CDR3 bases: TGTGCCAGCACCGTGGGGGGCATCTCCTACGAGCAGTACTTC. The J gene is TRBJ2-7, the V gene TRBV12-3 or TRBV12-4; TRBD1 or TRBD2 may be the D gene (6 bases each). Trimming cost V 7 bases and J 0 bases, with 13 bases left between them. This CDR3 spans 14 amino acids.

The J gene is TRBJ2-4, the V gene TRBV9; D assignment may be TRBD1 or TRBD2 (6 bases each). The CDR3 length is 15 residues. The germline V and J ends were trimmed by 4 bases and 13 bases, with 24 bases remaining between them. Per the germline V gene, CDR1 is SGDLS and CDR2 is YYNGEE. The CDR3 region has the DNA TGTGCCAGCAGCACCGGGGGCGGCGGAGGTGTTGAGCAGTACTTC. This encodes CASSTGGGGGVEQYF. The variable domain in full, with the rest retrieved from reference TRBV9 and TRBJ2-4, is DSGVTQTPKHLITATGQRVTLRCSPRSGDLSVYWYQQSLDQGLQFLIQYYNGEERAKGNILERFSAQQFPDLHSELNLSSLELGDSALYFCASSTGGGGGVEQYFGAGTRLSVL.

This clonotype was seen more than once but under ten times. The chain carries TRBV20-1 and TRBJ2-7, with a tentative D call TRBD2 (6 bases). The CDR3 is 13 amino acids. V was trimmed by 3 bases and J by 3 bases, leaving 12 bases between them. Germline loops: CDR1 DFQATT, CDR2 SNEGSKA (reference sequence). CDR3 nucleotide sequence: TGCAGTGCTAGGGAGCGGCGGGGCTACGAGCAGTACTTC. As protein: CSARERRGYEQYF.

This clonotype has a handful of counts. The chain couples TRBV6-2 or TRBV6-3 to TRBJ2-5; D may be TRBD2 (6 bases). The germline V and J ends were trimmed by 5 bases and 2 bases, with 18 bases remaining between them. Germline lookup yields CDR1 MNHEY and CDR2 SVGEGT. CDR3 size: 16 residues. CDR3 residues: CASSRRKEEGQETQYF. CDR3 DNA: TGTGCCAGCAGTCGACGTAAGGAGGAGGGTCAAGAGACCCAGTACTTC.

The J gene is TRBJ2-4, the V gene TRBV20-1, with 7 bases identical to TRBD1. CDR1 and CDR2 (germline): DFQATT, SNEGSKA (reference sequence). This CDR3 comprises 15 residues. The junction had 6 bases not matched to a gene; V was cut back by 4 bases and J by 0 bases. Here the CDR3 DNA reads TGCAGTGCTAAGACAGGGTATCTAGCCAAAAACATTCAGTACTTC. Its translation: CSAKTGYLAKNIQYF.